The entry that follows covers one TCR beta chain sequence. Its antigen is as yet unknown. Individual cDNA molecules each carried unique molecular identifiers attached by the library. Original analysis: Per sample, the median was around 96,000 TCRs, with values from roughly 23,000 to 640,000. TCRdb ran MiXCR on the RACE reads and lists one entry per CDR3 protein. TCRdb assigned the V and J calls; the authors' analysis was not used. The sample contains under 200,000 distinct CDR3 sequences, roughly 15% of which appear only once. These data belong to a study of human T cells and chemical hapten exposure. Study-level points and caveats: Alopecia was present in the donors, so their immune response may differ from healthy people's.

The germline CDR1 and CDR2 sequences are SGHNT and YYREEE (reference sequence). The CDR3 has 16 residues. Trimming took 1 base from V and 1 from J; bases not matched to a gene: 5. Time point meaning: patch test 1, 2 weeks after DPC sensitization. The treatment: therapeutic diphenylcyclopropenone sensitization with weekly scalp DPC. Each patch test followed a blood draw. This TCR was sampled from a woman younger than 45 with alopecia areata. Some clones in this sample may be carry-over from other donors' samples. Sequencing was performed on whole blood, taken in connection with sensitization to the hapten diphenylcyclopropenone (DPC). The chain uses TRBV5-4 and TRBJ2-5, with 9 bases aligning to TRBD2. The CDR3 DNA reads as TGTGCCAGCAGCTTGTTTCAAGCGGGAGGCCAAGAGACCCAGTACTTC. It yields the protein CASSLFQAGGQETQYF.